This T cell receptor beta chain was recorded in a study of T cells after yellow fever vaccination. There are 17 residues in the CDR3. TCRdb re-called the 5' RACE reads through MiXCR, storing one row per CDR3 protein. The table lists 450,000 to 650,000 distinct CDR3 sequences, approximately 15% of them singletons. This clonotype was seen only a few times. The clonotype was recovered from a man younger than 45 who received the YFV17D yellow fever vaccine. The source material was PBMCs, sampled on the day of the yellow fever booster vaccination. The chain recombines TRBV21-1 with TRBJ2-5; TRBD2, the D gene given by the table, was not confirmed from the DNA. TRBV21-1 is deemed a pseudogene. The CDR3 DNA is TGTGCCAGCAAAACCCTCCGGGCGTTTCAACGGCAAGAGACCCAGTACTTC. Translation: CASKTLRAFQRQETQYF.